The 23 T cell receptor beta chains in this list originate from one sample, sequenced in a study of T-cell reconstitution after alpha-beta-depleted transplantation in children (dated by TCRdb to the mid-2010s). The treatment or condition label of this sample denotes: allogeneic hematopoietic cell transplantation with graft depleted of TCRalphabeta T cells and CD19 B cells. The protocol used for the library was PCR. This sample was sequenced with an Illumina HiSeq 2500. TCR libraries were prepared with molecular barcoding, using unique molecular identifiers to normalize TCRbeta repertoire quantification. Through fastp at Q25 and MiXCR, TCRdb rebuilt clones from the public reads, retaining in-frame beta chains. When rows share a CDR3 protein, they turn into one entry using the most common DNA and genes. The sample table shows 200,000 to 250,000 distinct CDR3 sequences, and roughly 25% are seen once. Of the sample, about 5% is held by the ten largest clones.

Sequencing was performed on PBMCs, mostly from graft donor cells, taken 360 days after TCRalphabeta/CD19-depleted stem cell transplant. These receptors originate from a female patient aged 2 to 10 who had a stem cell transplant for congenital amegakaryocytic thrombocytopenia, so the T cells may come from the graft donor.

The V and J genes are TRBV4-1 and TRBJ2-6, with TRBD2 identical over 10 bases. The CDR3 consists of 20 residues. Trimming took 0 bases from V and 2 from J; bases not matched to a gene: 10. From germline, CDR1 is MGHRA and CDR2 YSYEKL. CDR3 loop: CASSQEGAGGALAGANVLTF. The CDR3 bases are TGCGCCAGCAGCCAAGAAGGAGCGGGAGGGGCCCTTGCTGGGGCCAACGTCCTGACTTTC.

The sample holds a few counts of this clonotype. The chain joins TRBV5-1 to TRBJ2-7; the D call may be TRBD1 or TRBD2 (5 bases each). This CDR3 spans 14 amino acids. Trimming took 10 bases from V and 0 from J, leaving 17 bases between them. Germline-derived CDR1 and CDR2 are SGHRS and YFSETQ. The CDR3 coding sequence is TGCGCCTCCAAAAAAGGGGAGCTCTCCTACGAGCAGTACTTC. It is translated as CASKKGELSYEQYF. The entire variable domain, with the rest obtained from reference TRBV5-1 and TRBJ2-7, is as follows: KAGVTQTPRYLIKTRGQQVTLSCSPISGHRSVSWYQQTPGQGLQFLFEYFSETQRNKGNFPGRFSGRQFSNSRSEMNVSTLELGDSALYLCASKKGELSYEQYFGPGTRLTVT.

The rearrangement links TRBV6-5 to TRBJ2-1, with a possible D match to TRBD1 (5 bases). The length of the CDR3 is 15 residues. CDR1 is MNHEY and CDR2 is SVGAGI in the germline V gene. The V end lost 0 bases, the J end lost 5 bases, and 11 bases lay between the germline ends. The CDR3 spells CASSYSQGPNNEQFF. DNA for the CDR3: TGTGCCAGCAGTTACTCTCAGGGCCCGAACAATGAGCAGTTCTTC.

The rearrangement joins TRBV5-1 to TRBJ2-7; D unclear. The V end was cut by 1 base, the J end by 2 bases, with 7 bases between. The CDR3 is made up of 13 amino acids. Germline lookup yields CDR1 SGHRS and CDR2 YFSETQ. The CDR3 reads CASSLTAPYEQYF. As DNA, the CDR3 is TGCGCCAGCAGCTTGACAGCACCCTACGAGCAGTACTTC.

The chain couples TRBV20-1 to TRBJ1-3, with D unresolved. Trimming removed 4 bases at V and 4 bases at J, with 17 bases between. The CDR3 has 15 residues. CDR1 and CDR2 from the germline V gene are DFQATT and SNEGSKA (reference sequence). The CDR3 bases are TGCAGTGCTACGTCCCCCCCGGGATCGGGAAACACCATATATTTT. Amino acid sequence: CSATSPPGSGNTIYF.

The CDR3 DNA is TGTGCCAGCAGTTGGGGGGCTACAGATACGCAGTATTTT. Its protein product is CASSWGATDTQYF. The gene calls are TRBV27 and TRBJ2-3; D tentatively fits TRBD1 or TRBD2 (6 bases each). CDR1 MNHEY and CDR2 SMNVEV come from the germline V gene (reference sequence). V was pared by 4 bases and J by 3 bases, with 8 bases between. The length of the CDR3 is 13 residues.

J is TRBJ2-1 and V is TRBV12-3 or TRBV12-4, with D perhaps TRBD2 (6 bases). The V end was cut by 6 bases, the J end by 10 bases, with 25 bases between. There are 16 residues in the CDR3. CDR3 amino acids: CASSPLSDPVGGEQFF. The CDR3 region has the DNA TGTGCCAGCAGCCCCTTAAGCGACCCCGTAGGAGGGGAGCAGTTCTTC.

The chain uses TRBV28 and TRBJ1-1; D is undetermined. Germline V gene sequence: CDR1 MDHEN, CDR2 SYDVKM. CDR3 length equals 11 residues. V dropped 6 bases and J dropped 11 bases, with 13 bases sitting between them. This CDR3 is CASSPGRKAFF. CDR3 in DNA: TGTGCCAGCAGCCCGGGAAGGAAGGCTTTCTTT.

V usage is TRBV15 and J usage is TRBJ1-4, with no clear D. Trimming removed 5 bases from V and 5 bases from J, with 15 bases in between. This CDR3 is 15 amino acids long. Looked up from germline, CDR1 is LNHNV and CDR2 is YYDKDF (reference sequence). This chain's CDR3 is CATSPKSWLNEKLFF. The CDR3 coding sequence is TGTGCCACCAGCCCAAAAAGCTGGTTGAATGAAAAACTGTTTTTT. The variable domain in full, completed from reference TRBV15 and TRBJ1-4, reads DAMVIQNPRYQVTQFGKPVTLSCSQTLNHNVMYWYQQKSSQAPKLLFHYYDKDFNNEADTPDNFQSRRPNTSFCFLDIRSPGLGDTAMYLCATSPKSWLNEKLFFGSGTQLSVL.

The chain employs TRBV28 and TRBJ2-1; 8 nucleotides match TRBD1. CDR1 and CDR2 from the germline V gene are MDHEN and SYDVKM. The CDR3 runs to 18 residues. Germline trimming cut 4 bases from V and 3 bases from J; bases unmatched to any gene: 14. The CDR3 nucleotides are TGTGCCAGCAGTTGGGACAGGTGGTGGGGGTTTGGCTACAATGAGCAGTTCTTC. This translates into CASSWDRWWGFGYNEQFF.

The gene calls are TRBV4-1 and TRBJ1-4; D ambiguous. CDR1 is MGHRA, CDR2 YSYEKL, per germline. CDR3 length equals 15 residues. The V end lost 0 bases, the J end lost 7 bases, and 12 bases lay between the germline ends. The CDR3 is CASSQDLAGVEKLFF. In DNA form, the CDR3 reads TGCGCCAGCAGCCAAGATCTAGCCGGAGTTGAAAAACTGTTTTTT.

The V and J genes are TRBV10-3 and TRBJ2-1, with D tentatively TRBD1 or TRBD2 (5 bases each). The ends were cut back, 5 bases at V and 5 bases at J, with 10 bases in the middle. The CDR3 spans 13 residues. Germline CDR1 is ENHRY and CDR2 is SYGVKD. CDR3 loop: CAISSGQNNEQFF. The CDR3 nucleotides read TGTGCCATCAGTAGCGGACAAAACAATGAGCAGTTCTTC.

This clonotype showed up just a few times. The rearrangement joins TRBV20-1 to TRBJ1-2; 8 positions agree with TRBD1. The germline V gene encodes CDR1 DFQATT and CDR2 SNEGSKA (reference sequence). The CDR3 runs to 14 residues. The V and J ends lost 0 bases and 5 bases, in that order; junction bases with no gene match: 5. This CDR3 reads CSARDPDREYGYTF. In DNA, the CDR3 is TGCAGTGCTAGAGATCCGGACAGGGAGTATGGCTACACCTTC.

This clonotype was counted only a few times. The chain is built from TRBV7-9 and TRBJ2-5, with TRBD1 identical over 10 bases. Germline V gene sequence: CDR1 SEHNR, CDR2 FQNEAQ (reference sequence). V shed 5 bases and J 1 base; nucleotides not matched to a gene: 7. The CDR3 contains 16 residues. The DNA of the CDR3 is TGTGCCAGCAGCACCCGGGACAGGGGCGTCCAAGAGACCCAGTACTTC. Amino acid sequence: CASSTRDRGVQETQYF.

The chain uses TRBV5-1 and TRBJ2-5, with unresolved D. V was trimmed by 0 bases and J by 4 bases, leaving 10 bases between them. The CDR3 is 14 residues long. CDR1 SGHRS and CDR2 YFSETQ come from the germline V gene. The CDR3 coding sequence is TGCGCCAGCAGCTTGGAGTGGCAACCAGAGACCCAGTACTTC. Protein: CASSLEWQPETQYF.

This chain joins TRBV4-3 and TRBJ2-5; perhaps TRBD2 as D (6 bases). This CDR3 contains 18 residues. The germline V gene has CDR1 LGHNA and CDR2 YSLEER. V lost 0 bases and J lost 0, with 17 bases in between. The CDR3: CASSQEVAGMAYQETQYF. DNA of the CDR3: TGCGCCAGCAGCCAAGAGGTGGCGGGGATGGCGTACCAAGAGACCCAGTACTTC.

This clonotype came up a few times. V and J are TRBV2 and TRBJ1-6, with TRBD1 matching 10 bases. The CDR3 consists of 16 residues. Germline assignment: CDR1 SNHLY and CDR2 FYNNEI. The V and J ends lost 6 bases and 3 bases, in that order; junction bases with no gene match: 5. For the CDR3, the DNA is TGTGCCAGCAGGTCGACAGGGGGCGTCTATAATTCACCCCTCCACTTT. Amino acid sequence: CASRSTGGVYNSPLHF.

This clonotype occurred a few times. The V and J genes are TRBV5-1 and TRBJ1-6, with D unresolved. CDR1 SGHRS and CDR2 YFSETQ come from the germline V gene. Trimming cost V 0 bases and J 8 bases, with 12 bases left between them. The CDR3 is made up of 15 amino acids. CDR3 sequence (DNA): TGCGCCAGCAGCTTGGGATACAATGAGGATTCACCCCTCCACTTT. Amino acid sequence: CASSLGYNEDSPLHF.

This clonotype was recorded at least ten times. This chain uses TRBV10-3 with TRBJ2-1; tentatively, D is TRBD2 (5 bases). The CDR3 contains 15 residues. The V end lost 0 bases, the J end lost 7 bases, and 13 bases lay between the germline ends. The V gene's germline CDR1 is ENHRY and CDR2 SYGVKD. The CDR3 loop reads CAISESTQLGNEQFF. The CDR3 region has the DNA TGTGCCATCAGTGAGTCTACCCAACTAGGAAATGAGCAGTTCTTC.

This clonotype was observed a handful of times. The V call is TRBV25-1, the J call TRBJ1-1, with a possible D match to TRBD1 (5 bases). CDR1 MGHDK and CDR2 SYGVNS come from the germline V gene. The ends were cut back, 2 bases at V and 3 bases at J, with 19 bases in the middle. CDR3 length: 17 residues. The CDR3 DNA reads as TGTGCCAGCAGTGAAAAGGCCCAGGGAGGGAGGGACACTGAAGCTTTCTTT. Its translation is CASSEKAQGGRDTEAFF.

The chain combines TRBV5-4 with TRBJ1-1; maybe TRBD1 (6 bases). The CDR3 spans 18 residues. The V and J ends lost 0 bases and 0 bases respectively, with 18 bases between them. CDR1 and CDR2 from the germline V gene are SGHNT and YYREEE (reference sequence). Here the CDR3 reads CASSLGQQGPWMNTEAFF. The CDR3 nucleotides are TGTGCCAGCAGCTTGGGTCAACAGGGCCCTTGGATGAACACTGAAGCTTTCTTT.

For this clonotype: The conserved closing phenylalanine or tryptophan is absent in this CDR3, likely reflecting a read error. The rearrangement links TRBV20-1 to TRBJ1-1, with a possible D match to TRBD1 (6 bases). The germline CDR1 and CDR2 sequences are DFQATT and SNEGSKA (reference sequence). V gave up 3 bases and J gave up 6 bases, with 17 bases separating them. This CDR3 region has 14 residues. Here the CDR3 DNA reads TGCAGTGCTAGGAACAGGGCGCTCCGCCCTGAAGCTTTCTGT. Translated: CSARNRALRPEAFC.

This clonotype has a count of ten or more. The CDR3 protein is CASSPQGAGRGGSYNEQFF. Here the CDR3 DNA reads TGCGCCAGCAGCCCCCAAGGTGCGGGGCGCGGCGGCTCCTACAATGAGCAGTTCTTC. The V call is TRBV4-1, the J call TRBJ2-1, with a weak D call TRBD2 (6 bases). With 4 bases removed from V and 0 bases from J, the gap between germline ends came to 22 bases. The CDR3 covers 19 residues. CDR1 is MGHRA and CDR2 is YSYEKL in the germline V gene.